These T cell receptor beta chains were read from a single sample in a study of regulatory T cells in long-lasting Graves disease. TCRdb processed the multiplex PCR reads anew with MiXCR; each CDR3 protein has one entry. This table has approximately 400,000 distinct CDR3 sequences, 12% appearing once. The sample was also linked to a second study, of T cells in Graves' hyperthyroidism and ophthalmopathy.

Material: peripheral blood mononuclear cells (PBMCs), obtained at new diagnosis, from a patient treated with antithyroid drugs. All receptors come from a woman between 18 and 30 years old with Graves disease. CDR3s include the opening cysteine and the closing phenylalanine or tryptophan. The D gene is left open where the match is weak. The size of a clone is reported for some rows only, either as once, few or many, or as a class for expanded clones.

abundance: many
j_gene: TRBJ1-2
d_gene: NA
v_gene: TRBV12-3/TRBV12-4
CDR3nt: TGTGCCAGCAGTGGGACACAGGGATTCGGCGGCTACACCTTC
CDR3aa: CASSGTQGFGGYTF

abundance: many
j_gene: TRBJ1-1
d_gene: NA
v_gene: TRBV12-3/TRBV12-4
CDR3nt: TGTGCCAGCAGTTCTGGGGATTCCCAGGCTGAAGCTTTCTTT
CDR3aa: CASSSGDSQAEAFF

abundance: NA
j_gene: TRBJ2-5
d_gene: NA
v_gene: TRBV9
CDR3nt: TGTGCCAGCAGCGTAGCCGGTTGGAGTAGATCGGAGACCCAGTACTTC
CDR3aa: CASSVAGWSRSETQYF

abundance: many
j_gene: TRBJ2-1
d_gene: NA
v_gene: TRBV12-3/TRBV12-4
CDR3nt: TGTGCCAGCAGCCGCACAGGGACTCCTAGGCAGTTCTTC
CDR3aa: CASSRTGTPRQFF

abundance: NA
j_gene: TRBJ1-2
d_gene: TRBD1
v_gene: TRBV4-2
CDR3nt: TGTGCCAGCAGCCAAGATAGAATTCCACAGGGGCCGGTTTTTGGCTATGGCTACACCTTC
CDR3aa: CASSQDRIPQGPVFGYGYTF

abundance: many
j_gene: TRBJ2-5
d_gene: NA
v_gene: TRBV11-2
CDR3nt: TGTGCCAGCAGCGTAGGAGAGACCCAGTACTTC
CDR3aa: CASSVGETQYF

abundance: many
j_gene: TRBJ2-1
d_gene: TRBD1
v_gene: TRBV7-9
CDR3nt: TGTGCCAGCAGCTCCCCCTTGGGGACAGGCTCCAATGAGCAGTTCTTC
CDR3aa: CASSSPLGTGSNEQFF

abundance: many
j_gene: TRBJ1-1
d_gene: NA
v_gene: TRBV3-1
CDR3nt: TGTGCCAGCAGCCTCCGTCCTTCGCCCAACACTGAAGCTTTCTTT
CDR3aa: CASSLRPSPNTEAFF

abundance: many
j_gene: TRBJ2-5
d_gene: TRBD2
v_gene: TRBV3-1
CDR3nt: TGTGCCAGCAGCCGCGGGGGGGCAGTTGAGACCCAGTACTTC
CDR3aa: CASSRGGAVETQYF

abundance: NA
j_gene: TRBJ1-2
d_gene: NA
v_gene: TRBV29-1
CDR3nt: TGCAGCGCAACCATGGGGGGGCCCTATGGCTACACCTTC
CDR3aa: CSATMGGPYGYTF

abundance: many
j_gene: TRBJ1-1
d_gene: NA
v_gene: TRBV11-2
CDR3nt: TGTGCCGCGGGTAGATGGATGAGTGGTGAAGCTTTCTTT
CDR3aa: CAAGRWMSGEAFF

abundance: many
j_gene: TRBJ1-2
d_gene: TRBD1
v_gene: TRBV29-1
CDR3nt: TGCAGCGTTGAAGATCCTTCATCCGGGACAGGGGGGGATGGCTACACCTTC
CDR3aa: CSVEDPSSGTGGDGYTF

abundance: many
j_gene: TRBJ2-3
d_gene: NA
v_gene: TRBV20-1
CDR3nt: TGCAGTGCCTCCTGGACAGCGACTAGCACAGATACGCAGTATTTT
CDR3aa: CSASWTATSTDTQYF

abundance: few
j_gene: TRBJ2-1
d_gene: TRBD1
v_gene: TRBV24-1
CDR3nt: TGTGCCACCAGTGGGGGACAGAGCTACAATGAGCAGTTCTTC
CDR3aa: CATSGGQSYNEQFF

abundance: few
j_gene: TRBJ2-1
d_gene: TRBD2
v_gene: TRBV12-3/TRBV12-4
CDR3nt: TGTGCCAGCAGTTTCCCTGTCGGGGGGAGAACCAATGAGCAGTTCTTC
CDR3aa: CASSFPVGGRTNEQFF

abundance: few
j_gene: TRBJ2-7
d_gene: NA
v_gene: TRBV6-2/TRBV6-3
CDR3nt: TGTGCCAGCAGTGCCACTAGCTCCTTCTCCTACGAGCAGTACTTC
CDR3aa: CASSATSSFSYEQYF

abundance: many
j_gene: TRBJ1-6
d_gene: TRBD1
v_gene: TRBV4-1
CDR3nt: TGCGCCAGCAGCAGGGACAGGGCTTCACCCCTCCACTTT
CDR3aa: CASSRDRASPLHF

abundance: few
j_gene: TRBJ1-2
d_gene: NA
v_gene: TRBV6-2/TRBV6-3
CDR3nt: TGTGTCAGCGGGGGAAACTATGGCTACACCTTC
CDR3aa: CVSGGNYGYTF

abundance: many
j_gene: TRBJ1-1
d_gene: NA
v_gene: TRBV20-1
CDR3nt: TGCAGTGCTCCCAGCGGAGGTCCGAGCACTGAAGCTTTCTTT
CDR3aa: CSAPSGGPSTEAFF

abundance: many
j_gene: TRBJ1-2
d_gene: NA
v_gene: TRBV2
CDR3nt: TGTGCCAGCAGTGAAATGGTGGGGGGATATAACTATGGCTACACCTTC
CDR3aa: CASSEMVGGYNYGYTF

abundance: many
j_gene: TRBJ2-1
d_gene: NA
v_gene: TRBV28
CDR3nt: TGTGCCAGCAGTCCGTCGGAGCTGTTGTACAATGAGCAGTTCTTC
CDR3aa: CASSPSELLYNEQFF

abundance: many
j_gene: TRBJ2-7
d_gene: TRBD2
v_gene: TRBV29-1
CDR3nt: TGCAGCGTCGAGGGGCTAGCGGGAGGGCCCGCGTCCCCCTACGAGCAGTACTTC
CDR3aa: CSVEGLAGGPASPYEQYF

abundance: many
j_gene: TRBJ2-7
d_gene: TRBD2
v_gene: TRBV11-2
CDR3nt: TGTGCCAGCAGCAGGACTAGCGGGAGCTCCTACGAGCAGTACTTC
CDR3aa: CASSRTSGSSYEQYF

abundance: many
j_gene: TRBJ2-1
d_gene: NA
v_gene: TRBV18
CDR3nt: TGTGCCAGCTCACCACAAATGTTGGTGGGCTCCTACAATGAGCAGTTCTTC
CDR3aa: CASSPQMLVGSYNEQFF

abundance: many
j_gene: TRBJ2-3
d_gene: NA
v_gene: TRBV7-8
CDR3nt: TGTGCCAGCAGCTTAGGAAGGTCACGTGCACTCCGCGGAGATACGCAGTATTTT
CDR3aa: CASSLGRSRALRGDTQYF

abundance: NA
j_gene: TRBJ1-3
d_gene: NA
v_gene: TRBV6-2/TRBV6-3
CDR3nt: TGTGCCAGCAGACGTGGACAGTTCTCTGGAAACACCATATATTTT
CDR3aa: CASRRGQFSGNTIYF

abundance: many
j_gene: TRBJ2-7
d_gene: TRBD2
v_gene: TRBV7-3
CDR3nt: TGTGCCAGCAGCTTAATAGCGGGAGGGGCCCACGAGCAGTACTTC
CDR3aa: CASSLIAGGAHEQYF

abundance: few
j_gene: TRBJ1-5
d_gene: NA
v_gene: TRBV10-2
CDR3nt: TGCGCCAGCAGTGAGGGCCTCCAGCCCCAGCATTTT
CDR3aa: CASSEGLQPQHF

abundance: NA
j_gene: TRBJ2-5
d_gene: TRBD1
v_gene: TRBV11-3
CDR3nt: TGTGCCAGCAGCCAGGGGGTCACAGCGGCCAACTTC
CDR3aa: CASSQGVTAANF

abundance: many
j_gene: TRBJ2-7
d_gene: NA
v_gene: TRBV28
CDR3nt: TGTGCCAGCAGTCGTTTGATAGGGGTCTCCTACGAGCAGTACTTC
CDR3aa: CASSRLIGVSYEQYF

abundance: many
j_gene: TRBJ1-5
d_gene: NA
v_gene: TRBV6-5
CDR3nt: TGTGCCAGCAGTTACTCGAGGGGTTATCAGCCCCAGCATTTT
CDR3aa: CASSYSRGYQPQHF

abundance: many
j_gene: TRBJ2-1
d_gene: NA
v_gene: TRBV4-2
CDR3nt: TGTGCCAGCAGCCAAGCTGGCCCGCGAAGGGAGCAGTTCTTC
CDR3aa: CASSQAGPRREQFF

abundance: many
j_gene: TRBJ2-3
d_gene: NA
v_gene: TRBV27
CDR3nt: TGTGCCAGCAGTTTTGGACGTTATAGGGATACGCAGTATTTT
CDR3aa: CASSFGRYRDTQYF

abundance: NA
j_gene: TRBJ2-2
d_gene: TRBD1
v_gene: TRBV5-4
CDR3nt: TGTGCCAGCACCCGAGGGACAGGGGTCACCGGGGAGCTGTTTTTT
CDR3aa: CASTRGTGVTGELFF

abundance: many
j_gene: TRBJ1-5
d_gene: NA
v_gene: TRBV28
CDR3nt: TGTGCCAGCAGACCCACAGGGCTACACAATCAGCCCCAGCATTTT
CDR3aa: CASRPTGLHNQPQHF

abundance: few
j_gene: TRBJ2-7
d_gene: NA
v_gene: TRBV4-3
CDR3nt: TGCGCCAGCAGCCAAGAAAACAGGGCCACCTACGAGCAGTACTTC
CDR3aa: CASSQENRATYEQYF

abundance: many
j_gene: TRBJ2-3
d_gene: NA
v_gene: TRBV6-6
CDR3nt: TGTGCCAGCAGTTACTCGAGGGTACAGGCTGGCACAGATACGCAGTATTTT
CDR3aa: CASSYSRVQAGTDTQYF

abundance: few
j_gene: TRBJ1-4
d_gene: NA
v_gene: TRBV9
CDR3nt: TGTGCCAGCAGCGCCCGGAGGAGCCCTAATGAAAAACTGTTTTTT
CDR3aa: CASSARRSPNEKLFF

abundance: NA
j_gene: TRBJ1-3
d_gene: NA
v_gene: TRBV16
CDR3nt: TGTGCCAGCAGCTCTAATCCGGGACTGAGCTCTGGAAACACCATATATTTT
CDR3aa: CASSSNPGLSSGNTIYF

abundance: many
j_gene: TRBJ1-1
d_gene: NA
v_gene: TRBV20-1
CDR3nt: TGCAGTGCTAGAGATTTTTGGAAGTTGAACACTGAAGCTTTCTTT
CDR3aa: CSARDFWKLNTEAFF

abundance: NA
j_gene: TRBJ1-1
d_gene: TRBD1
v_gene: TRBV19
CDR3nt: TGTGCCAGTAGTGGACAGGGGACCACTGAAGCTTTCTTT
CDR3aa: CASSGQGTTEAFF

abundance: many
j_gene: TRBJ2-7
d_gene: TRBD1
v_gene: TRBV30
CDR3nt: TGTGCCTGGGAGCGACCGGGACAGGGTATCTTGGGTTCCGAGCAGTACTTC
CDR3aa: CAWERPGQGILGSEQYF

abundance: few
j_gene: TRBJ2-5
d_gene: TRBD2
v_gene: TRBV14
CDR3nt: TGTGCCAGCAGCCAAGTTAGCGGGAGCCCCCGAGAGACCCAGTACTTC
CDR3aa: CASSQVSGSPRETQYF